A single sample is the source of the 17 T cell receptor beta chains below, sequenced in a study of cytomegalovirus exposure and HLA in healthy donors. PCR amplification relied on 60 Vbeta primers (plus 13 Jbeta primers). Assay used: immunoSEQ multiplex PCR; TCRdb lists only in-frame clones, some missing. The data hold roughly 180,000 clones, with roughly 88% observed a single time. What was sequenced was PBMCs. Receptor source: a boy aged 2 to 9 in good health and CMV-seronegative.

This CDR3 reads CASKRAVSSPLHF. In DNA, the CDR3 is TGTGCCAGCAAGAGGGCAGTGTCCTCACCCCTCCACTTT. The chain couples TRBV27 to TRBJ1-6; D call uncertain. This CDR3 spans 13 amino acids. Trimming cost V 7 bases and J 10 bases, with 14 bases left between them. Germline assignment: CDR1 MNHEY and CDR2 SMNVEV (reference sequence).

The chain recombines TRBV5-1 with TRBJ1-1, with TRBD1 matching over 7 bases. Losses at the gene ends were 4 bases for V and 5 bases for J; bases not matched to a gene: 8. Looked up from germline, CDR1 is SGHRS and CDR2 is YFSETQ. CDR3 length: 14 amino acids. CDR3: CASSAMTGKTEAFF. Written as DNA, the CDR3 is TGCGCCAGCAGCGCAATGACAGGGAAGACTGAAGCTTTCTTT.

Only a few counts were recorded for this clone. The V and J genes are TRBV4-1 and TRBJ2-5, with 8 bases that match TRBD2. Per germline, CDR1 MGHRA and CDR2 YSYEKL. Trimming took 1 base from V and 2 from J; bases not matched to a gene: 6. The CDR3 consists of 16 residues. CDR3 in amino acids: CASSQGLAGGQETQYF. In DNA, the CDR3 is TGCGCCAGCAGCCAAGGCCTCGCGGGAGGTCAAGAGACCCAGTACTTC.

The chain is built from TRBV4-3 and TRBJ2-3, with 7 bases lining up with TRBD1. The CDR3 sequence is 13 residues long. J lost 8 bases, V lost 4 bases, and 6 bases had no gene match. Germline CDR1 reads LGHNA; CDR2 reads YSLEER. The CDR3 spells CASSRAEGATQYF. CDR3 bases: TGCGCCAGCAGCCGGGCCGAGGGGGCTACGCAGTATTTT.

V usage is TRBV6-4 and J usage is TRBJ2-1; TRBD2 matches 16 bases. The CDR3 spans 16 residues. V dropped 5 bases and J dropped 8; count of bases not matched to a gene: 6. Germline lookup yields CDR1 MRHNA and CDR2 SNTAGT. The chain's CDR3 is CASSSGTSGREDEQFF. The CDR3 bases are TGTGCCAGCAGTTCCGGGACTAGCGGGAGGGAAGATGAGCAGTTCTTC.

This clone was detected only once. The CDR3 bases are TGTGCCAGCAGCTCCACTGGGACAGCCCCCAATCAGCCCCAGCATTTT. This codes for CASSSTGTAPNQPQHF. This sequence joins TRBV7-2 and TRBJ1-5; 7 bases line up with TRBD1. V was clipped by 4 bases and J by 3 bases; unmatched bases: 9. Germline CDR1 reads SGHTA; CDR2 reads FQGNSA. The CDR3 consists of 16 residues.

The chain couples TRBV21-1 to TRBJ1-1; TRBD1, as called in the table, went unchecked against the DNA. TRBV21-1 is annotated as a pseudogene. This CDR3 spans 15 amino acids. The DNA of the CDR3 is TGTGCCAGCAGCAAAGTGGGGCAGGCTTCAGGAGAAGCTTTCTTT. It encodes CASSKVGQASGEAFF.

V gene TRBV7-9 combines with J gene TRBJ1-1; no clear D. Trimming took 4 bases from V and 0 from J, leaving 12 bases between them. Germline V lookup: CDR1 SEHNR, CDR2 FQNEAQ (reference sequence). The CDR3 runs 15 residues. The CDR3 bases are TGTGCCAGCAGCTCGCTGCGGGGTATGAACACTGAAGCTTTCTTT. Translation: CASSSLRGMNTEAFF.

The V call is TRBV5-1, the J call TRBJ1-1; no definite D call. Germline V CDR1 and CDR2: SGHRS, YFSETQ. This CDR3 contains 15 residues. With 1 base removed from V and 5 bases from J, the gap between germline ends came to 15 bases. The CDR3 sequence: CASSLFAGSGTEAFF. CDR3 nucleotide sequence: TGCGCCAGCAGCTTGTTCGCGGGGAGTGGGACTGAAGCTTTCTTT.

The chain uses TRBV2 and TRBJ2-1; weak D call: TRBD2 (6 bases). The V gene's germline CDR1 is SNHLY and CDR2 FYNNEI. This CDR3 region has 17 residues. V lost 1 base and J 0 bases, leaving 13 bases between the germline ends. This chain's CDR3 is CASSEVGTGSSYNEQFF. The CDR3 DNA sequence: TGTGCCAGCAGTGAAGTCGGGACCGGGAGCTCCTACAATGAGCAGTTCTTC.

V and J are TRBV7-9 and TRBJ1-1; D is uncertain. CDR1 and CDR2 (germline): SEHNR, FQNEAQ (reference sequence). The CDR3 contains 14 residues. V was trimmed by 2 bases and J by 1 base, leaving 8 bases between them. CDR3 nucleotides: TGTGCCAGCAGCTTAAAGCGGGGGAACACTGAAGCTTTCTTT. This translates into CASSLKRGNTEAFF. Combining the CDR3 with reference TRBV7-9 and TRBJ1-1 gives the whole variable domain DTGVSQNPRHKITKRGQNVTFRCDPISEHNRLYWYRQTLGQGPEFLTYFQNEAQLEKSRLLSDRFSAERPKGSFSTLEIQRTEQGDSAMYLCASSLKRGNTEAFFGQGTRLTVV.

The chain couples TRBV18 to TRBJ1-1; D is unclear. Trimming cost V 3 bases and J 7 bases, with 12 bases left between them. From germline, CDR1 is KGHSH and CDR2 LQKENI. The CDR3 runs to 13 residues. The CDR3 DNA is TGTGCCAGCTCACCCTCTTCCCCGTTTGAAGCTTTCTTT. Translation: CASSPSSPFEAFF.

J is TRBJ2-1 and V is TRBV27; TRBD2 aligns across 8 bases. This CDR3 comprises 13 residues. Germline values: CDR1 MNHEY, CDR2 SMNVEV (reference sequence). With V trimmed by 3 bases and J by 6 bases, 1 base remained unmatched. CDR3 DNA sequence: TGTGCCAGCAGTTTCGGGACTAGCAATGAGCAGTTCTTC. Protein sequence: CASSFGTSNEQFF.

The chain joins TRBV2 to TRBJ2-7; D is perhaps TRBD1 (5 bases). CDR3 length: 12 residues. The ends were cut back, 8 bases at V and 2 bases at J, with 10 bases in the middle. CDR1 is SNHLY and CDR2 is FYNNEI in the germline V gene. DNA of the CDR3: TGTGCCAGCGGTGGACACCCCTACGAGCAGTACGTC. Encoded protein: CASGGHPYEQYV.

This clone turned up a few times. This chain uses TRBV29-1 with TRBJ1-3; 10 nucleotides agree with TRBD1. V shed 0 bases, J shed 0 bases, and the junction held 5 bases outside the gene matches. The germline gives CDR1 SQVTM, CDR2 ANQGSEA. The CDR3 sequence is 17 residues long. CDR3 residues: CSVEDRQGARSGNTIYF. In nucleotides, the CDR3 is TGCAGCGTTGAAGATCGACAGGGGGCTCGCTCTGGAAACACCATATATTTT.

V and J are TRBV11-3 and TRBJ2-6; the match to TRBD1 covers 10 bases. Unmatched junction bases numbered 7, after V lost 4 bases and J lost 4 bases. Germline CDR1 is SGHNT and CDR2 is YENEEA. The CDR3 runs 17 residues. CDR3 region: CASSSRTGGSGANVLTF. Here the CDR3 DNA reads TGTGCCAGCAGCTCGAGGACAGGGGGTAGCGGGGCCAACGTCCTGACTTTC.

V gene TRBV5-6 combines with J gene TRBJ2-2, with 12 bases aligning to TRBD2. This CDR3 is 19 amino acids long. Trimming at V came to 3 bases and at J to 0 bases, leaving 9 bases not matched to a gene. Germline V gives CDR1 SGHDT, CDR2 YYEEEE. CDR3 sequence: CASSSEPGLAGPNTGELFF. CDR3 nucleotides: TGTGCCAGCAGCTCGGAGCCGGGACTAGCGGGCCCGAACACCGGGGAGCTGTTTTTT.